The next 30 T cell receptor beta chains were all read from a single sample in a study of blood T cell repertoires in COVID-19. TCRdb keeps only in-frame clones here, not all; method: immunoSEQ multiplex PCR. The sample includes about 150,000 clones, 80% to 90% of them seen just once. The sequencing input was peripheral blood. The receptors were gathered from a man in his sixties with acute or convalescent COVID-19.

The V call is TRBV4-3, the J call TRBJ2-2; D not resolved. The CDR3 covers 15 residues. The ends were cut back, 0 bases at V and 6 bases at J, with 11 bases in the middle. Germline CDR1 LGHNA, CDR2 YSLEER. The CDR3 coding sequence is TGCGCCAGCAGCCAAGATATTGGAGATCCCGGGGAGCTGTTTTTT. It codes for CASSQDIGDPGELFF.

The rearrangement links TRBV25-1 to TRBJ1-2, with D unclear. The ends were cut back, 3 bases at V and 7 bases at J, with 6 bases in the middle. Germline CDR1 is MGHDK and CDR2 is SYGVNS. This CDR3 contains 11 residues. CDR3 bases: TGTGCCAGCAGTGAGTACTCTGGCTACACCTTC. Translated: CASSEYSGYTF.

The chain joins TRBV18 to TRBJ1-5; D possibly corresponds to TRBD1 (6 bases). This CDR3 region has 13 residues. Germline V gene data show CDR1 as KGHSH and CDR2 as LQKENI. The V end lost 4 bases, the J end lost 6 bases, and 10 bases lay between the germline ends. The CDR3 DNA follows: TGTGCCAGCTCACTCACAGGGACTCAGCCCCAGCATTTT. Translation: CASSLTGTQPQHF.

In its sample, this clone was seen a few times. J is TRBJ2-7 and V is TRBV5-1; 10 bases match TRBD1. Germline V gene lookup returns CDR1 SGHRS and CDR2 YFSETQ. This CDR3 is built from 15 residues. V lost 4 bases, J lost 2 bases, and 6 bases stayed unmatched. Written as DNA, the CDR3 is TGCGCCAGCAGCGTGATGACAGGGGGCACCTACGAGCAGTACTTC. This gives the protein CASSVMTGGTYEQYF.

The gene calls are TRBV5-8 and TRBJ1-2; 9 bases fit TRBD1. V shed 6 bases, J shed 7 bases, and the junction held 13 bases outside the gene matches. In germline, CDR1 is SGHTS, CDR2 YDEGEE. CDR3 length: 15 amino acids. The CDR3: CASTLSGTGTVGYTF. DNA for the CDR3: TGTGCCAGCACCCTCTCGGGGACAGGGACAGTTGGCTACACCTTC.

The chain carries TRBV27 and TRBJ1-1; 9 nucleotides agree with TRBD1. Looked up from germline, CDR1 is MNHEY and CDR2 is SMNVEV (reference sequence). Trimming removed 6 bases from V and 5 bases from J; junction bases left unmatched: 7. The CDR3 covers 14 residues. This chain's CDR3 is CASSYDRGSTEAFF. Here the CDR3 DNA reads TGTGCCAGCAGCTATGACAGGGGGTCGACTGAAGCTTTCTTT.

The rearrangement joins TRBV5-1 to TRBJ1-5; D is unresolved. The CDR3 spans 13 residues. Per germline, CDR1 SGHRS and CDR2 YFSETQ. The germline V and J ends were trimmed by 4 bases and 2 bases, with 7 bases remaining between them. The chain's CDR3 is CASSPLGNQPQHF. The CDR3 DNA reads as TGCGCCAGCAGCCCCCTAGGCAATCAGCCCCAGCATTTT. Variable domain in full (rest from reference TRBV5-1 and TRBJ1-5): KAGVTQTPRYLIKTRGQQVTLSCSPISGHRSVSWYQQTPGQGLQFLFEYFSETQRNKGNFPGRFSGRQFSNSRSEMNVSTLELGDSALYLCASSPLGNQPQHFGDGTRLSIL.

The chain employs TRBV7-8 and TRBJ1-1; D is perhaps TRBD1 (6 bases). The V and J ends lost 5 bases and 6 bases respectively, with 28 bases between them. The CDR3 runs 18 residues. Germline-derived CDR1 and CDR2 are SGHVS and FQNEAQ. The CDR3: CASSPIGFLDSHKAEAFF. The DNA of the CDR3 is TGTGCCAGCAGCCCCATAGGGTTTTTGGACAGCCACAAAGCTGAAGCTTTCTTT.

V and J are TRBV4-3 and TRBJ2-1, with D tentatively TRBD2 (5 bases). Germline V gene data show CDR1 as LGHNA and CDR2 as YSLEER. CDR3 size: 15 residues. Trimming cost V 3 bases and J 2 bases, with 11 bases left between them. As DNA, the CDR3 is TGCGCCAGCAGCCAGTCCTCCGGGGCCTACAATGAGCAGTTCTTC. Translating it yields CASSQSSGAYNEQFF.

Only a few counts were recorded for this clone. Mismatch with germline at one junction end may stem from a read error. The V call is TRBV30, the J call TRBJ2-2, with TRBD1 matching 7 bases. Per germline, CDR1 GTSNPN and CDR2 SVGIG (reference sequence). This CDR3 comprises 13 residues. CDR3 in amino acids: CTLQGLNTGELFF. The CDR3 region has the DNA TGCACCCTACAGGGGCTGAACACCGGGGAGCTGTTTTTT. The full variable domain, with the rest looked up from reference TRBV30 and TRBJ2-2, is SQTIHQWPATLVQPVGSPLSLECTVEGTSNPNLYWYRQAAGRGLQLLFYSVGIGQISSEVPQNLSASRPQDRQFILSSKKLLLSDSGFYLCTLQGLNTGELFFGEGSRLTVL.

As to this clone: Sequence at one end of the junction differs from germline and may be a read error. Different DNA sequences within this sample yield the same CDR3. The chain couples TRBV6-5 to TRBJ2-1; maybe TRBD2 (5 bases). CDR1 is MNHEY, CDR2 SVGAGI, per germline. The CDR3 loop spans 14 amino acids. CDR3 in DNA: TGCGCCAGCAGTTACGGGCTAGCCTTCAATGAGCAGTTCTTC. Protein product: CASSYGLAFNEQFF.

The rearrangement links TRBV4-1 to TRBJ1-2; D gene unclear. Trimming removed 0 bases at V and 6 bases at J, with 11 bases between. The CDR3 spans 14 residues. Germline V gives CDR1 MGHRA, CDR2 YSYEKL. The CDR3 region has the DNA TGCGCCAGCAGCCAAGACGGGGTTCCTAATGGCTACACCTTC. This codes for CASSQDGVPNGYTF.

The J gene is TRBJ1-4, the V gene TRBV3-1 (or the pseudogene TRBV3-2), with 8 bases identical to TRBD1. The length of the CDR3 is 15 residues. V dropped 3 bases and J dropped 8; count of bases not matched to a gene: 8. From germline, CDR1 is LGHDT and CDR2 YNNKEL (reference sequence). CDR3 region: CASSHYDRGDEKLFF. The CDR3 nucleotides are TGTGCCAGCAGCCACTACGACAGGGGAGACGAAAAACTGTTTTTT.

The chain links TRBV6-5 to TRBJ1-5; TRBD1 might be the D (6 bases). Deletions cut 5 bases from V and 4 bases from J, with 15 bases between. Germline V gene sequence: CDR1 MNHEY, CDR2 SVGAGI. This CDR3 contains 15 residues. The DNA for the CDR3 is TGTGCCAGCAGTCCCCCAGACAGGAGAAATCAGCCCCAGCATTTT. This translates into CASSPPDRRNQPQHF.

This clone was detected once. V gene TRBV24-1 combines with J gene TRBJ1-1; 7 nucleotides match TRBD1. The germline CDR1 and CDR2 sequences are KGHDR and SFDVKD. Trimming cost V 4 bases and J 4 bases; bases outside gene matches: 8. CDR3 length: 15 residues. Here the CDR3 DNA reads TGTGCCACCAGTGAACCAGGGGGTTATGTCACTGAAGCTTTCTTT. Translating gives CATSEPGGYVTEAFF.

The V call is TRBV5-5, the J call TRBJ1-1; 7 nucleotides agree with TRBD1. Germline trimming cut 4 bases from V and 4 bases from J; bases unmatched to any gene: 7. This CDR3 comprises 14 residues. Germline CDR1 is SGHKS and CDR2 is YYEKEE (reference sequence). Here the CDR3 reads CASSLQAGGTEAFF. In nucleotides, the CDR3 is TGTGCCAGCAGCCTACAGGCAGGGGGCACTGAAGCTTTCTTT.

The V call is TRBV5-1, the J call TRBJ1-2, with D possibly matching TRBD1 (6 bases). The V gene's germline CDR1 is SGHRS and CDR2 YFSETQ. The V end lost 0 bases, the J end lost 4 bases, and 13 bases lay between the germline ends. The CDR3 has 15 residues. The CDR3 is CASSLVTGQSYGYTF. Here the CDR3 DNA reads TGCGCCAGCAGCTTGGTTACTGGACAGAGCTATGGCTACACCTTC.

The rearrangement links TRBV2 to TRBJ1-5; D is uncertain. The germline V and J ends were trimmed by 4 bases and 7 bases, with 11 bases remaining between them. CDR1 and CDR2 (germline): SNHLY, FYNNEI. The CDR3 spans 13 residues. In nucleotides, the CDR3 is TGTGCCAGCAGTGGTACGGAGAGGCAGCCCCAGCATTTT. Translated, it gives CASSGTERQPQHF. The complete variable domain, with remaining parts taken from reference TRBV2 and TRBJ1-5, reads EPEVTQTPSHQVTQMGQEVILRCVPISNHLYFYWYRQILGQKVEFLVSFYNNEISEKSEIFDDQFSVERPDGSNFTLKIRSTKLEDSAMYFCASSGTERQPQHFGDGTRLSIL.

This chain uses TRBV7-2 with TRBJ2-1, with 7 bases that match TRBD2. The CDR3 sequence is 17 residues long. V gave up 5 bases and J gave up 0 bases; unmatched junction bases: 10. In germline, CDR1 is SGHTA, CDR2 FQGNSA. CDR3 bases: TGTGCCAGCAGCCCCCGCCCAAGCGGGGCCTCCTACAATGAGCAGTTCTTC. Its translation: CASSPRPSGASYNEQFF.

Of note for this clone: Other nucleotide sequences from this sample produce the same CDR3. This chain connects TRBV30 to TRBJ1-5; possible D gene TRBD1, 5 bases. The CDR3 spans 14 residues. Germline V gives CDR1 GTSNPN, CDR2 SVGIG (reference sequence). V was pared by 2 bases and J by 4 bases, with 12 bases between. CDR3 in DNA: TGTGCCTGGAGTTCTGACAGACTTAATCAGCCCCAGCATTTT. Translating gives CAWSSDRLNQPQHF.

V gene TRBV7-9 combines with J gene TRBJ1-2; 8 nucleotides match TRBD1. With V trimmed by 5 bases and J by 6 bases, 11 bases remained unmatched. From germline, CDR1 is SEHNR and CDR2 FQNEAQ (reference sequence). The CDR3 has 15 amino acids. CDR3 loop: CASSPGRGPLHGYTF. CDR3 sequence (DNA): TGTGCCAGCAGCCCGGGCAGGGGGCCCCTCCATGGCTACACCTTC.

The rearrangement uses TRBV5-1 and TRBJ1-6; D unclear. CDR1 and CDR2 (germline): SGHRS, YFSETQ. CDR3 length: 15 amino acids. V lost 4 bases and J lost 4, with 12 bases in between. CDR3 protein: CASSARQDYNSPLHF. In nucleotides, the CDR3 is TGCGCCAGCAGCGCTCGACAAGATTATAATTCACCCCTCCACTTT.

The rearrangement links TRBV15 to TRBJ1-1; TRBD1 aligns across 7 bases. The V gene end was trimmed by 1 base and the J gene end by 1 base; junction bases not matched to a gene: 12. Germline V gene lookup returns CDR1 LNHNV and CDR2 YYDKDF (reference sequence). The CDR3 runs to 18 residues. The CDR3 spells CATSRGGVRGQSNTEAFF. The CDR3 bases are TGTGCCACCAGCAGAGGTGGGGTCCGGGGACAGTCGAACACTGAAGCTTTCTTT. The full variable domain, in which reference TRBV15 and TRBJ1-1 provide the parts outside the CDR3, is DAMVIQNPRYQVTQFGKPVTLSCSQTLNHNVMYWYQQKSSQAPKLLFHYYDKDFNNEADTPDNFQSRRPNTSFCFLDIRSPGLGDTAMYLCATSRGGVRGQSNTEAFFGQGTRLTVV.

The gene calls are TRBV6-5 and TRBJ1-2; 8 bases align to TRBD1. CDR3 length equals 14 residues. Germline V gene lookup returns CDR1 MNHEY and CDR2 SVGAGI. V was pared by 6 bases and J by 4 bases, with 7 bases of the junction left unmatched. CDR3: CASRTGQGGYGYTF. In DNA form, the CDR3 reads TGTGCCAGCAGGACCGGACAGGGCGGCTATGGCTACACCTTC.

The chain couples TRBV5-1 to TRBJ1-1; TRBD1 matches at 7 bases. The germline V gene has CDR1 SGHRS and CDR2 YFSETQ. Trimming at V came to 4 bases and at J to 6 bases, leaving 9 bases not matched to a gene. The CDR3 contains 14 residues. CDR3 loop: CASSAGQVFAEAFF. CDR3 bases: TGCGCCAGCAGCGCAGGACAGGTGTTCGCTGAAGCTTTCTTT. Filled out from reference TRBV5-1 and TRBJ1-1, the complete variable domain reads KAGVTQTPRYLIKTRGQQVTLSCSPISGHRSVSWYQQTPGQGLQFLFEYFSETQRNKGNFPGRFSGRQFSNSRSEMNVSTLELGDSALYLCASSAGQVFAEAFFGQGTRLTVV.

The CDR3 nucleotides are TGTGCCTGGAGTACAGGGTCGAGATCACCCCTCCACTTT. This encodes CAWSTGSRSPLHF. The chain links TRBV30 to TRBJ1-6, with D possibly matching TRBD1 (6 bases). Per germline, CDR1 GTSNPN and CDR2 SVGIG (reference sequence). V was cut by 2 bases and J by 10 bases, with 12 bases left in between. The CDR3 contains 13 residues.

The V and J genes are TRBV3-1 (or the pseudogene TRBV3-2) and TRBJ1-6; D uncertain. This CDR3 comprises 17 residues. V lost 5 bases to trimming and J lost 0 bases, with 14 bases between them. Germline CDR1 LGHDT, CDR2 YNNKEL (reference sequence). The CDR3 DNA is TGTGCCAGCAGCATCCTAACTCTAGGCTCCTATAATTCACCCCTCCACTTT. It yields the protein CASSILTLGSYNSPLHF.

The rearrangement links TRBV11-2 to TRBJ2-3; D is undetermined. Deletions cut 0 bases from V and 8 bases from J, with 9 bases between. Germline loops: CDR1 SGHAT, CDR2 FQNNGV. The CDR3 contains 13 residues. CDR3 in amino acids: CASSLEPSGTQYF. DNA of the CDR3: TGTGCCAGCAGCTTAGAGCCGTCAGGTACGCAGTATTTT.

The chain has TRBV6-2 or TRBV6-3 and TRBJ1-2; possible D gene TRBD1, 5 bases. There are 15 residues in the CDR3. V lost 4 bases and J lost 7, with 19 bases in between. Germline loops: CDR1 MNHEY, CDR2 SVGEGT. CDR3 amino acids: CASSSDMGTMAGYTF. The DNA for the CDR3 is TGTGCCAGCAGTTCGGACATGGGAACTATGGCTGGCTACACCTTC.

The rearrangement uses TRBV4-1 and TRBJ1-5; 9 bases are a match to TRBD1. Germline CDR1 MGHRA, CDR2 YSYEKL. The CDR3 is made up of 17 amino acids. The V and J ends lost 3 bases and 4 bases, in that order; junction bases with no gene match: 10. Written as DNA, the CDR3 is TGCGCCAGCAGCCACGTATCCGGACAGGGGTTGAATCAGCCCCAGCATTTT. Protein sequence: CASSHVSGQGLNQPQHF.